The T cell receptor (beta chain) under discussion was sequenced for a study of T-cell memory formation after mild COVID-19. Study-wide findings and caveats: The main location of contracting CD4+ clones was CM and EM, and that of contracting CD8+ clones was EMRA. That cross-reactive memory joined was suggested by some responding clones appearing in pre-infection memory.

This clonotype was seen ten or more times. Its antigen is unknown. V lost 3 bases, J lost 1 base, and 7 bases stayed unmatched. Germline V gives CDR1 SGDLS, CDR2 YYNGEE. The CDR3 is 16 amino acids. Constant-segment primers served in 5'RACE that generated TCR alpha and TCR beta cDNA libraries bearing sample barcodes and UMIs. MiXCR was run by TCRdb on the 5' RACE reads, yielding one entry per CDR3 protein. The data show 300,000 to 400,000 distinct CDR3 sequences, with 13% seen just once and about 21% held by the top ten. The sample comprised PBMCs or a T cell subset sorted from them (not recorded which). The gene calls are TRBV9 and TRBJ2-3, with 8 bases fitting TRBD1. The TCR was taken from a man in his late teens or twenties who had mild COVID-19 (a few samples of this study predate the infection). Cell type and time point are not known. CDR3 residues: CASSDSGGLRTDTQYF. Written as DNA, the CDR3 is TGTGCCAGCAGCGACTCAGGGGGCCTTCGCACAGATACGCAGTATTTT.